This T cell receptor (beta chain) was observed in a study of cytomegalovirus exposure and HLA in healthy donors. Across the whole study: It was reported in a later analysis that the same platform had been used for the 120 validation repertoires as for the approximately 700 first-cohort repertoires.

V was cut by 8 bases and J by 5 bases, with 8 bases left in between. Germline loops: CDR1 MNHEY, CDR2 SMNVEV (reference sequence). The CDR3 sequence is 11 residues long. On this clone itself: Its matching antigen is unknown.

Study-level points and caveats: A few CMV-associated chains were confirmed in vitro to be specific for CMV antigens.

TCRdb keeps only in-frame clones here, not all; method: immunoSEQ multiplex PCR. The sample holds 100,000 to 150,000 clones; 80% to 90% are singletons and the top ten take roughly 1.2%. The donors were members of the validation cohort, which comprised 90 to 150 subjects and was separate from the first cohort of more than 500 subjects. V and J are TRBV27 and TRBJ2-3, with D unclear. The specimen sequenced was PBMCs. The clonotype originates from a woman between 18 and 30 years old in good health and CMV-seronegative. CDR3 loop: CASLGRDTQYF. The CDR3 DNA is TGTGCCAGCCTGGGCAGAGATACGCAGTATTTT.